This T cell receptor beta chain was captured by sequencing in a study of vaccination and CD4 T cells after COVID-19 (dated by TCRdb to between 2021 and 2022). Broadly, across the study: SARS-CoV-2 positivity had been established in the convalescent patients by nasal swab PCR, and mild disease was recorded in several of these patients and severe disease in one. As controls, cultures received a CEFX viral epitope pool (the positive control), an HIV-1 Nef peptide pool (the negative control), or no peptide at all. Participants received two doses of either the Pfizer-BioNTech BNT162b2 vaccine (n=8) or the Moderna mRNA-1273 vaccine (n=2). The cultures were stimulated with overlapping spike peptide pools from SARS-CoV-2 and from the common cold coronaviruses HCoV-NL63, HCoV-OC43 and HCoV-229E. In around 9 COVID-19 convalescent patients and 4 infection-naive healthy vaccine recipients, researchers compared the spike-specific CD4+ TCR repertoire from before mRNA vaccination with the repertoire from after. Six males and four females were included in the convalescent cohort, with two Hispanic individuals, seven Caucasians, two Asians and one multiracial person represented. Post-COVID blood samples from convalescent patients were collected a median of 101 days after diagnosis, with a range of roughly 35 to 161 days. Post-vaccine blood samples were obtained a median of around 74 days after the second vaccine dose, with a range of roughly 14 to 241 days. The research as a whole found: In convalescent patients, a median around 84% of post-vaccine SARS-CoV-2-reactive clones were detected only after vaccination, and vaccine-specific priming was suggested by this finding. Although the median number of SARS-CoV-2-reactive clonotypes went up from roughly 19 after infection to some 40 after vaccination, the increase was not significant. Only a relatively small number of convalescent patients were included in the study, and early timepoints following natural infection were not analyzed. Of the vaccine-specific clones found in convalescent patients, nearly all (304 of 307) were mono-reactive for SARS-CoV-2 spike instead of being cross-reactive with common cold coronaviruses.

Receptor amplification or capture employed PCR. DNA from cultured CD4+ T cells underwent TCR sequencing with the Oncomine TCR Beta short-read assay at the Johns Hopkins FTIC core. The QIAamp micro DNA kit was used to extract genomic DNA from the cultured CD4+ T cells. Oncomine TCR Beta libraries from cultured CD4+ T cells were pooled with unique dual indexes and sequenced on an Illumina iSeq 100. From the authors' description of their analysis: Non-productive sequences were removed, and CDR3s that did not start with C, did not end with F or W, or were shorter than 7 amino acids were discarded. Antigen-specific clonotypes were identified using the MANAFEST web application through comparison of peptide-stimulated wells with reference and other culture wells. An FDR below 0.05, an odds ratio above 5, and a productive frequency above 0.1% in at least two of three replicate wells were required for clones to be considered positive. A clonotype was classed as cross-reactive if the clonotype showed significant expansion both in SARS-CoV-2 spike wells and in at least one common cold coronavirus spike condition. Levenshtein distances (stringdist) and unrooted phylogenetic trees (ape) in R version 3.6.1 were used to assess CDR3 homology. TCRdb trimmed the raw reads at Q25, called clones with MiXCR and kept productive beta chains. CDR3 protein duplicates are merged, each entry listing the most common genes and DNA. TCRdb, rather than the study authors, made the V and J calls. This sample comprises fewer than 20,000 distinct CDR3 sequences, roughly 56% of them detected only once. Of the sample, approximately 33% is held by the ten largest clones.

In the paper's terms, the treatment or condition label means: 10-day PBMC culture with coronavirus spike peptide pools or control peptides (ViraFEST assay). To expand antigen-specific T cells with peptide pools and then pick out the expanded clonotypes through TCR sequencing, the study relied on the ViraFEST assay. The positive SARS-CoV-2 PCR tests of the convalescent patients were dated from March to December 2020, before the Alpha, Beta and Delta variants emerged in the United States. PBMCs were cultured at a few million per well in IMDM supplemented with roughly 5% human AB serum and roughly 10 IU/ml IL-2, with around 10 ug/ml peptide pools added. Half of the culture medium was replaced with fresh IL-2-containing medium on days 3 and 7. After about nine days of culture, CD4+ T cells were isolated by negative selection with the EasySep CD4+ T cell isolation kit. Ficoll-Paque Plus gradient centrifugation was used to isolate PBMCs from whole blood, and the isolated PBMCs were then either used fresh or cryopreserved at -140C. Triplicate wells were generally used for each culture condition.

In regard to this clonotype: Its antigen target is currently unknown. Per-base quality was not reported, and no clone a single base away is much larger than it.

CDR1 SGHTA and CDR2 FQGNSA are derived from the germline V gene. From the cysteine up to the phenylalanine, the CDR3 has a length of 14 residues. The retained sequence is limited to the CDR3, 42 bases, with the frame set at the first base. Trimming removed 4 bases from V and 2 bases from J, leaving 11 bases between the germline ends. Sample: cultured CD4+ T cells from blood, taken after SARS-CoV-2 vaccination. The source is a human donor with COVID-19. In this chain, TRBV7-2 is recombined with TRBJ1-1; 6 matching bases give a weak D call of TRBD1. This receptor has the CDR3 CASSWGAANTEAFF. The sequenced DNA: TGTGCCAGCAGCTGGGGGGCAGCTAACACTGAAGCTTTCTTT.